The present T cell receptor (beta chain) was sequenced within a study of identical twins. Study outcomes and limitations: Insertions were fewer in abundant cord blood beta clonotypes, whereas memory repertoires showed none of this pattern.

CDR3 length equals 16 residues. CDR1 and CDR2 from the germline V gene are SGHKS and YYEKEE (reference sequence). The germline V and J ends were trimmed by 0 bases and 0 bases, with 9 bases remaining between them. This clonotype was counted only a few times. The antigen remains undetermined. cDNA molecules carried unique molecular identifiers, and template switching added a universal primer site. TCRdb re-called the 5' RACE reads through MiXCR, storing one row per CDR3 protein. Here the sample spans 210,000 or so distinct CDR3 sequences, less than 8% being singletons. These data are also associated with another study on yellow fever vaccine responses in identical twins.

This sequence joins TRBV5-5 and TRBJ2-2; a possible D gene is TRBD1 (5 bases). This sequence originates from a woman between 18 and 29 years old in good health. Material for sequencing was memory (CD45RO+) T cells sorted from blood. This chain's CDR3 is CASSLGQGPNTGELFF. CDR3 in DNA: TGTGCCAGCAGCTTGGGCCAGGGTCCGAACACCGGGGAGCTGTTTTTT.